This T cell receptor (beta chain) was identified during a study of shared clonotypes between healthy human individuals. V lost 3 bases, J lost 4 bases, and 13 bases stayed unmatched. This CDR3 contains 16 residues. Germline V lookup: CDR1 SGHDT, CDR2 YYEEEE. The method was immunoSEQ multiplex PCR; TCRdb's version includes in-frame clones alone and lacks a portion of them. In the table there are 500,000 to 650,000 clones, around three quarters of which are singletons. Every donor was a Caucasian adult from Nashville, Tennessee. What was sequenced was PBMCs. The TCR sequence derives from a middle-aged woman in good health. Some clones in this sample may be carry-over from other donors' samples. The gene calls are TRBV5-6 and TRBJ2-7; 7 bases are shared with TRBD2. The CDR3 here is CASSSRTSGGSYEQYF. The CDR3, as DNA: TGTGCCAGCAGCTCCCGGACGTCGGGGGGATCATACGAGCAGTACTTC.